The T cell receptor beta chain under discussion was sequenced for a study of cytotoxic CD8 clonotypes in ibrutinib-treated CLL. Study-wide background: Recorded responses included around 24 partial and 2 complete; following median roughly 68 months, approximately 14 stayed remitted and around twelve progressed. Samples averaged roughly 260,000 productive templates and roughly 86,000 productive rearrangements.

Cryopreserved PBMCs were the source of roughly 2 micrograms of genomic DNA, which went to TCR beta libraries. Sequencing was performed with immunoSEQ multiplex PCR; in TCRdb, only in-frame clones are kept and a portion is missing. The sample shows about 200,000 clones, over 55% of them seen only once. The CDR3 sequence is 13 residues long. Germline lookup yields CDR1 GTSNPN and CDR2 SVGIG (reference sequence). After removal of 3 bases from V and 4 bases from J, the junction contained 5 bases not matched to a gene. The chain carries TRBV30 and TRBJ2-7, with 8 nucleotides matching TRBD2. Sequencing was performed on PBMCs, taken after 24 months of ibrutinib treatment. The origin of this receptor is a human donor with chronic lymphocytic leukemia. The DNA of the CDR3 is TGTGCCTGGAGCGGGGGGGGAGCATACGAGCAGTACTTC. Translation gives CAWSGGGAYEQYF. The full variable domain, in which reference TRBV30 and TRBJ2-7 provide the parts outside the CDR3, is SQTIHQWPATLVQPVGSPLSLECTVEGTSNPNLYWYRQAAGRGLQLLFYSVGIGQISSEVPQNLSASRPQDRQFILSSKKLLLSDSGFYLCAWSGGGAYEQYFGPGTRLTVT.